A selection of T cell receptor beta chains follows, all from one sample in a study of CD8 T cells in Susac syndrome. TCRdb processed the immunoSEQ multiplex PCR reads anew with MiXCR; each CDR3 protein has one entry. This sample has 150,000 to 200,000 distinct CDR3 sequences; around 93% occur once, and the top ten carry approximately 0.098%. Sequences were obtained from CD4+ T cells from PBMCs. The source of these receptors is a human donor in good health. Each CDR3 is given with its conserved first and last residue. Each record gives: clone size, V gene, D gene, J gene, CDR3 protein, CDR3 DNA. D genes are given only for firm matches. A clone size is listed for some rows: how often the clone was seen (once, few, many), or a class if it is expanded.

clone_size: -; v_call: TRBV5-1; d_call: -; j_call: TRBJ1-2; cdr3_aa: CASSLATGNGYTF; cdr3_nt: TGCGCCAGCAGCTTAGCGACAGGCAATGGCTACACCTTC
clone_size: -; v_call: TRBV7-2; d_call: -; j_call: TRBJ2-5; cdr3_aa: CASSLDRKRETQYF; cdr3_nt: TGTGCCAGCAGCTTAGACAGGAAAAGGGAGACCCAGTACTTC
clone_size: -; v_call: TRBV6-2/TRBV6-3; d_call: -; j_call: TRBJ2-2; cdr3_aa: CASSYGDPSRTGELFF; cdr3_nt: TGTGCCAGCAGTTACGGCGACCCCTCTCGCACCGGGGAGCTGTTTTTT
clone_size: -; v_call: TRBV30; d_call: -; j_call: TRBJ2-5; cdr3_aa: CAWMGRADRGNQETQYF; cdr3_nt: TGTGCCTGGATGGGCAGGGCGGATAGAGGTAACCAAGAGACCCAGTACTTC
clone_size: few; v_call: TRBV29-1; d_call: TRBD1; j_call: TRBJ2-5; cdr3_aa: CSVRQGETQYF; cdr3_nt: TGCAGCGTTAGACAGGGGGAGACCCAGTACTTC
clone_size: -; v_call: TRBV9; d_call: TRBD2; j_call: TRBJ2-3; cdr3_aa: CASSVASGLAGITDTQYF; cdr3_nt: TGTGCCAGCAGCGTAGCTTCGGGACTAGCGGGGATCACAGATACGCAGTATTTT
clone_size: once; v_call: TRBV27; d_call: -; j_call: TRBJ1-2; cdr3_aa: CASKERDHGYTF; cdr3_nt: TGTGCCAGCAAGGAAAGGGATCATGGCTACACCTTC
clone_size: -; v_call: TRBV14; d_call: -; j_call: TRBJ1-5; cdr3_aa: CASSSSGLGAQPQHF; cdr3_nt: TGTGCCAGCAGCTCGTCGGGGCTCGGCGCTCAGCCCCAGCATTTT
clone_size: -; v_call: TRBV30; d_call: -; j_call: TRBJ1-5; cdr3_aa: CAWSVGRNNQPQHF; cdr3_nt: TGTGCCTGGAGTGTTGGACGGAACAATCAGCCCCAGCATTTT
clone_size: -; v_call: TRBV20-1; d_call: TRBD2; j_call: TRBJ2-7; cdr3_aa: CSASIGGAYEQYF; cdr3_nt: TGCAGTGCTTCTATCGGGGGGGCCTACGAGCAGTACTTC
clone_size: -; v_call: TRBV12-3/TRBV12-4; d_call: -; j_call: TRBJ2-2; cdr3_aa: CASSFSVGELFF; cdr3_nt: TGTGCCAGCAGTTTTTCGGTCGGGGAGCTGTTTTTT
clone_size: once; v_call: TRBV7-2; d_call: -; j_call: TRBJ1-4; cdr3_aa: CASSLVGGQAELFF; cdr3_nt: TGTGCCAGCAGCTTAGTGGGAGGGCAAGCGGAACTGTTTTTT
clone_size: -; v_call: TRBV7-6; d_call: -; j_call: TRBJ1-1; cdr3_aa: CASSPGRASTEAFF; cdr3_nt: TGTGCCAGCAGCCCGGGACGGGCGAGCACTGAAGCTTTCTTT
clone_size: -; v_call: TRBV19; d_call: -; j_call: TRBJ2-2; cdr3_aa: CASTYKGGVAGELFF; cdr3_nt: TGTGCCAGTACCTATAAGGGTGGAGTCGCCGGGGAGCTGTTTTTT
clone_size: -; v_call: TRBV20-1; d_call: -; j_call: TRBJ2-3; cdr3_aa: CSAQFWGLNTDTQYF; cdr3_nt: TGCAGTGCTCAATTTTGGGGACTTAACACAGATACGCAGTATTTT
clone_size: -; v_call: TRBV28; d_call: -; j_call: TRBJ1-5; cdr3_aa: CASSTPGSNQPQHF; cdr3_nt: TGTGCCAGCAGCACCCCAGGGAGCAATCAGCCCCAGCATTTT
clone_size: -; v_call: TRBV19; d_call: -; j_call: TRBJ1-2; cdr3_aa: CASSIFRQPGDYGYTF; cdr3_nt: TGTGCCAGTAGTATTTTCCGGCAGCCGGGCGACTATGGCTACACCTTC
clone_size: -; v_call: TRBV28; d_call: -; j_call: TRBJ2-5; cdr3_aa: CASSSKDYYYQETQYF; cdr3_nt: TGTGCCAGCAGTTCGAAAGACTACTATTACCAAGAGACCCAGTACTTC
clone_size: -; v_call: TRBV28; d_call: -; j_call: TRBJ1-6; cdr3_aa: CASSSPNSPLHF; cdr3_nt: TGTGCCAGCAGTTCTCCTAATTCACCCCTCCACTTT
clone_size: -; v_call: TRBV12-3/TRBV12-4; d_call: -; j_call: TRBJ1-1; cdr3_aa: CASSTDRGEAFF; cdr3_nt: TGTGCCAGCAGCACCGACCGGGGGGAAGCTTTCTTT
clone_size: -; v_call: TRBV12-3/TRBV12-4; d_call: -; j_call: TRBJ1-6; cdr3_aa: CASSETPRGSPLHF; cdr3_nt: TGTGCCAGCAGCGAAACACCGCGGGGTTCACCCCTCCACTTT
clone_size: once; v_call: TRBV6-6; d_call: -; j_call: TRBJ1-3; cdr3_aa: CASRRRGVAGNTIYF; cdr3_nt: TGTGCCAGCAGACGCCGGGGAGTAGCAGGAAACACCATATATTTT
clone_size: -; v_call: TRBV10-3; d_call: -; j_call: TRBJ2-2; cdr3_aa: CAITKAGTGELFF; cdr3_nt: TGTGCCATCACTAAAGCCGGGACCGGGGAGCTGTTTTTT
clone_size: once; v_call: TRBV20-1; d_call: -; j_call: TRBJ2-5; cdr3_aa: CSASYADGPTQYF; cdr3_nt: TGCAGTGCTAGTTACGCCGATGGGCCGACCCAGTACTTC
clone_size: -; v_call: TRBV7-8; d_call: TRBD2; j_call: TRBJ2-1; cdr3_aa: CASSLRGGLSFSYNEQFF; cdr3_nt: TGTGCCAGCAGCTTACGCGGGGGGCTCTCATTCTCCTACAATGAGCAGTTCTTC
clone_size: -; v_call: TRBV12-3/TRBV12-4; d_call: TRBD1; j_call: TRBJ1-2; cdr3_aa: CASREYGGGQDGYTF; cdr3_nt: TGTGCCAGCAGAGAGTATGGGGGGGGACAGGATGGCTACACCTTC
clone_size: -; v_call: TRBV9; d_call: -; j_call: TRBJ2-7; cdr3_aa: CASSVSSTLSYEQYF; cdr3_nt: TGTGCCAGCAGCGTATCTTCCACCCTCTCCTACGAGCAGTACTTC